A single sample gave rise to the 21 T cell receptor beta chains below, sequenced in a study of cytomegalovirus exposure and HLA in healthy donors. The PCR made use of 60 Vbeta and 13 Jbeta primers. TCRdb keeps only in-frame clones here, not all; method: immunoSEQ multiplex PCR. The sample lists about 140,000 clones, almost 85% occurring once. Sequencing used PBMCs. The source is a woman between 35 and 50 years old in good health and CMV-seronegative.

This clone was counted a few times. This chain uses TRBV29-1 with TRBJ2-7; 9 bases are shared with TRBD2. The CDR3 covers 15 residues. Per germline, CDR1 SQVTM and CDR2 ANQGSEA. After removal of 0 bases from V and 2 bases from J, the junction contained 5 bases not matched to a gene. The CDR3 loop is CSVEDLAGGPYEQYF. The DNA for the CDR3 is TGCAGCGTTGAAGATCTTGCGGGAGGGCCCTACGAGCAGTACTTC.

V gene TRBV7-2 combines with J gene TRBJ2-5; 9 positions match TRBD1. The V and J ends lost 5 bases and 5 bases, in that order; junction bases with no gene match: 6. CDR1 and CDR2 from the germline V gene are SGHTA and FQGNSA. This CDR3 region has 14 residues. The CDR3 protein is CASSPNRGLETQYF. Here the CDR3 DNA reads TGTGCCAGCAGCCCGAACAGGGGGCTCGAGACCCAGTACTTC. Looking up the rest from reference TRBV7-2 and TRBJ2-5 gives the full variable domain: GAGVSQSPSNKVTEKGKDVELRCDPISGHTALYWYRQSLGQGLEFLIYFQGNSAPDKSGLPSDRFSAERTGGSVSTLTIQRTQQEDSAVYLCASSPNRGLETQYFGPGTRLLVL.

This rearrangement joins TRBV28 to TRBJ2-1; 12 bases fit TRBD2. This CDR3 comprises 17 residues. Germline values: CDR1 MDHEN, CDR2 SYDVKM. J gave up 2 bases and V 3 bases, and 5 bases lay outside the gene matches. The DNA for the CDR3 is TGTGCCAGCAGTTTTACTAGCGGGAGGACCGCCTACAATGAGCAGTTCTTC. Protein sequence: CASSFTSGRTAYNEQFF.

The chain joins TRBV5-6 to TRBJ2-5, with 10 bases lining up with TRBD1. V was pared by 4 bases and J by 1 base, with 7 bases of the junction left unmatched. The CDR3 extends over 16 amino acids. Germline V gives CDR1 SGHDT, CDR2 YYEEEE. The CDR3 region has the DNA TGTGCCAGCAGCCAAGACAGGGGGCTTATCCAAGAGACCCAGTACTTC. Amino acid sequence: CASSQDRGLIQETQYF.

The chain is built from TRBV5-4 and TRBJ2-1, with 9 bases fitting TRBD2. CDR1 and CDR2 (germline): SGHNT, YYREEE (reference sequence). The CDR3 is made up of 14 amino acids. Germline trimming cut 7 bases from V and 6 bases from J; bases unmatched to any gene: 8. The CDR3 region has the DNA TGTGCCAGCCTAGTAGCGGGAGAGGGCAATGAGCAGTTCTTC. It is translated as CASLVAGEGNEQFF.

The V and J genes are TRBV6-5 and TRBJ1-3; D is ambiguous. Looked up from germline, CDR1 is MNHEY and CDR2 is SVGAGI. CDR3 length: 13 amino acids. Trimming pared 6 bases from V and 4 bases from J, leaving 10 bases between. The CDR3 loop reads CASSRTTGNTIYF. The CDR3, as DNA: TGTGCCAGCAGCCGCACGACAGGAAACACCATATATTTT.

The chain links TRBV19 to TRBJ2-2, with TRBD1 matching over 8 bases. The J segment lost 5 bases and the V segment lost 5 bases, leaving 1 base of the junction unmatched. The germline CDR1 and CDR2 sequences are LNHDA and SQIVND (reference sequence). The CDR3 is 13 amino acids. Here the CDR3 reads CASSWTGTGELFF. The CDR3 DNA follows: TGTGCCAGTAGTTGGACAGGGACCGGGGAGCTGTTTTTT.

The chain carries TRBV21-1 and TRBJ2-1; the table's D call, TRBD2, was not checked against the DNA. TRBV21-1 corresponds to a pseudogene. CDR3 length: 16 residues. The CDR3 here is CASSKPLDLVYNEQFF. The CDR3 DNA sequence: TGTGCCAGCAGCAAACCACTAGACCTGGTCTACAATGAGCAGTTCTTC.

V is TRBV15 and J is TRBJ2-7, with a weak D call TRBD2 (6 bases). This CDR3 contains 14 residues. V gave up 0 bases and J gave up 2 bases, with 8 bases separating them. Germline CDR1 and CDR2: LNHNV and YYDKDF (reference sequence). The CDR3 is CATSRETGAYEQYF. DNA of the CDR3: TGTGCCACCAGCAGAGAAACGGGGGCCTACGAGCAGTACTTC. Complete variable domain (other parts from reference TRBV15 and TRBJ2-7): DAMVIQNPRYQVTQFGKPVTLSCSQTLNHNVMYWYQQKSSQAPKLLFHYYDKDFNNEADTPDNFQSRRPNTSFCFLDIRSPGLGDTAMYLCATSRETGAYEQYFGPGTRLTVT.

The V call is TRBV19, the J call TRBJ2-1; D not resolved. V lost 7 bases and J lost 0, with 10 bases in between. Germline CDR1 reads LNHDA; CDR2 reads SQIVND (reference sequence). This CDR3 contains 14 residues. The CDR3 sequence is CASNPQASYNEQFF. The DNA of the CDR3 is TGTGCCAGTAACCCCCAAGCCTCCTACAATGAGCAGTTCTTC.

This chain joins TRBV11-2 and TRBJ2-7, with 7 bases aligning to TRBD1. The V gene's germline CDR1 is SGHAT and CDR2 FQNNGV. CDR3 length: 14 amino acids. After removal of 5 bases from V and 4 bases from J, the junction contained 8 bases not matched to a gene. This chain's CDR3 is CASSLGRGRYEQYF. For the CDR3, the DNA is TGTGCCAGCAGCCTCGGTAGGGGGCGATACGAGCAGTACTTC.

The CDR3 region is CASSGGGGIQQYF. The CDR3 DNA sequence: TGTGCCAGCTCGGGGGGTGGGGGTATACAGCAGTACTTC. The rearrangement uses TRBV2 and TRBJ2-7; TRBD2 aligns across 7 bases. There are 13 residues in the CDR3. With V trimmed by 8 bases and J by 8 bases, 12 bases remained unmatched. Per germline, CDR1 SNHLY and CDR2 FYNNEI.

This sequence joins TRBV4-3 and TRBJ2-3, with TRBD2 matching 12 bases. Per the germline V gene, CDR1 is LGHNA and CDR2 is YSLEER. The CDR3 is 18 amino acids. The junction had 8 bases not matched to a gene; V was cut back by 0 bases and J by 4 bases. CDR3 nucleotide sequence: TGCGCCAGCAGCCAAGATAGCGGACTAGCGGGAACCGCAGATACGCAGTATTTT. Encoded protein: CASSQDSGLAGTADTQYF.

This sequence joins TRBV6-6 and TRBJ2-7; 10 bases are shared with TRBD2. V shed 5 bases and J 2 bases; nucleotides not matched to a gene: 6. Germline CDR1 reads MNHNY; CDR2 reads SVGAGI (reference sequence). The CDR3 runs to 15 residues. As DNA, the CDR3 is TGTGCCAGCAGTCAGACTAGCGGGTTTACCTACGAGCAGTACTTC. Encoded protein: CASSQTSGFTYEQYF.

The DNA for the CDR3 is TGTGCCAGCAAGACAGGGGTGAATTCACCCCTCCACTTT. Its protein is CASKTGVNSPLHF. The chain couples TRBV2 to TRBJ1-6, with TRBD1 matching over 8 bases. CDR1 SNHLY and CDR2 FYNNEI come from the germline V gene. Losses at the gene ends were 7 bases for V and 7 bases for J; bases not matched to a gene: 3. This CDR3 is 13 amino acids long.

V and J are TRBV7-3 and TRBJ1-2; TRBD1 agrees at 7 bases. The ends lost 5 bases at V and 3 bases at J; junction bases unmatched: 9. The germline V gene encodes CDR1 SGHTA and CDR2 FQGTGA. CDR3 length: 15 residues. CDR3 protein: CASSPTGAPDYGYTF. The CDR3 coding sequence is TGTGCCAGCAGCCCAACAGGGGCGCCTGACTATGGCTACACCTTC.

CDR3 residues: CASSGLRDTNYEQYF. For the CDR3, the DNA is TGTGCCAGCAGTGGCCTCCGGGACACGAACTACGAGCAGTACTTC. The chain uses TRBV2 and TRBJ2-7; possibly TRBD1 for D (6 bases). Trimming took 4 bases from V and 3 from J, leaving 16 bases between them. The CDR3 loop spans 15 amino acids. In germline, CDR1 is SNHLY, CDR2 FYNNEI.

A single count supports this clone. This chain joins TRBV6-1 and TRBJ1-1; 7 bases are shared with TRBD1. This CDR3 is 14 amino acids long. V dropped 5 bases and J dropped 1; count of bases not matched to a gene: 4. Germline V gives CDR1 MNHNS, CDR2 SASEGT. CDR3 sequence: CASSLDRANTEAFF. DNA for the CDR3: TGTGCCAGCAGTCTAGACAGGGCGAACACTGAAGCTTTCTTT.

V and J are TRBV28 and TRBJ1-2; maybe TRBD1 (6 bases). Trimming left V 5 bases short and J 6 bases short, with 19 bases between. The germline gives CDR1 MDHEN, CDR2 SYDVKM. The CDR3 consists of 15 residues. The DNA for the CDR3 is TGTGCCAGCAGTGTAGAACAGGGAAACAGGAATGGCTACACCTTC. Translating gives CASSVEQGNRNGYTF.

The chain employs TRBV2 and TRBJ2-3; D is undetermined. Germline V gene data show CDR1 as SNHLY and CDR2 as FYNNEI. The CDR3 extends over 12 amino acids. V was cut by 8 bases and J by 8 bases, with 14 bases left in between. This CDR3 is CASDASGSTQYF. CDR3 sequence (DNA): TGTGCCAGCGATGCTAGTGGATCTACGCAGTATTTT.

The chain joins TRBV4-3 to TRBJ2-3; D may be TRBD1 (6 bases). V shed 0 bases and J shed 1 base, with 17 bases lying between them. The V gene's germline CDR1 is LGHNA and CDR2 YSLEER. The CDR3 covers 18 residues. DNA of the CDR3: TGCGCCAGCAGCCAAGAACCTCCAACAGGGTTGGGCACAGATACGCAGTATTTT. Encoded protein: CASSQEPPTGLGTDTQYF.